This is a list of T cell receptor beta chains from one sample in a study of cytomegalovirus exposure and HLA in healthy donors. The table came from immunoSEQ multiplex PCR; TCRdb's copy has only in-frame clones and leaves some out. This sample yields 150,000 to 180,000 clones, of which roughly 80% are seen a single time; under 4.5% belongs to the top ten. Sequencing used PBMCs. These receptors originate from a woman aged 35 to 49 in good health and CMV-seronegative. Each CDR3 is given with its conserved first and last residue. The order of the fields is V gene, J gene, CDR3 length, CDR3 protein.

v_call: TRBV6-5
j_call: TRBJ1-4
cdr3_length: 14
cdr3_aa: CASRRTPTNEKLFF

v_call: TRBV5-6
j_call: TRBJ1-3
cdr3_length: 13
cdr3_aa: CASRTPSGNTIYF

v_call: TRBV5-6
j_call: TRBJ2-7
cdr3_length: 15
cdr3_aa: CASRQGQGGIYEQYF

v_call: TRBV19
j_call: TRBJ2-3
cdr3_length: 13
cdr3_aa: CASKDFPTDTQYF

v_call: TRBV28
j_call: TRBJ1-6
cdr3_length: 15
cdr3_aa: CASSSRAGYNSPLHF

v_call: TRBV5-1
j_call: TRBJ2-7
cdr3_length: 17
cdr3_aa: CASSLGIRTGESYEQYF

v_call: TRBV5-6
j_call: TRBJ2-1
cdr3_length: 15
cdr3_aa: CASSSRQVAYNEQFF

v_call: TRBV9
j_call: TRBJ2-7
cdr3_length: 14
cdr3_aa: CASGREGSSYEQYF

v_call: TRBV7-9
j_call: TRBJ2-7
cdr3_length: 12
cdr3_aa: CASSLPEGRKYF

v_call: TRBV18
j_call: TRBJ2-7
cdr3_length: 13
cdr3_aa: CASTEVRTYEQYF

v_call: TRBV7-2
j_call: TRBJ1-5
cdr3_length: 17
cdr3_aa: CASSLGGARGSNQPQHF

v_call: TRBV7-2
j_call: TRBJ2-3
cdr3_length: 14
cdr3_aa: CASSLPEATDTQYF

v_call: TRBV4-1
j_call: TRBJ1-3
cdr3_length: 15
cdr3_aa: CASSQEQGSGNTIYF

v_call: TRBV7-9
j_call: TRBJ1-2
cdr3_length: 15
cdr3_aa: CASSLGQYADYGYTF

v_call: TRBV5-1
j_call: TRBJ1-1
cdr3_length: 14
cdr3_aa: CASSLGTANTEAFF

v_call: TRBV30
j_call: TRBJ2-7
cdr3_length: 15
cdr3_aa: CAWSVLAGGRNEQYF

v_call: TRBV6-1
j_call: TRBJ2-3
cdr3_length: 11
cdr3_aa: CASSAPVTQYF

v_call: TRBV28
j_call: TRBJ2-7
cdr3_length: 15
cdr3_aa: CASSLGLAGAYEQYF

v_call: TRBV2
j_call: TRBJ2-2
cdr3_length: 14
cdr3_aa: CASRPSGGTGELFF

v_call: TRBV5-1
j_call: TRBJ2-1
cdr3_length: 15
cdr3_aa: CASRLIPSSYNEQFF

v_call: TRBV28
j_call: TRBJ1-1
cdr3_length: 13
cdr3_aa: CASSFTGNTEAFF

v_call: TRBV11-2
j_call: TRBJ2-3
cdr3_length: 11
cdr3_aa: CASLAGDTQYF

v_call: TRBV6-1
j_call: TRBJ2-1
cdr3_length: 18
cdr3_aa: CASSELAGVIAAENEQFF

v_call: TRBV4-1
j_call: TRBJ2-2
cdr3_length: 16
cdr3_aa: CASSQGLAGVFGELFF

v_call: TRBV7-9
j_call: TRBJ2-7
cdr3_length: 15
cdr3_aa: CASSLGTSATYEQYF

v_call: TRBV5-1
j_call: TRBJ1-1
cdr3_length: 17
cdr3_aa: CASSWTGGGPRSTEAFF

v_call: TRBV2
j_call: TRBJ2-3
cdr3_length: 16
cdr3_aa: CASSADRGRGGDTQYF

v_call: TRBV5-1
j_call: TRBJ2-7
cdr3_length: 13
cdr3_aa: CASSLGQVNEQYF

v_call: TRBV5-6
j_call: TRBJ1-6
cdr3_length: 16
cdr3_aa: CASSHSRSSYNSPLHF

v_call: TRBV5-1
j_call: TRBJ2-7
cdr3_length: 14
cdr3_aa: CASSLRQGVNEQYF

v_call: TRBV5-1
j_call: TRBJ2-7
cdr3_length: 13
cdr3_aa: CASSPQGAYEQYF

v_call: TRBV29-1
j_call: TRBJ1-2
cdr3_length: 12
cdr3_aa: CSARGQPYGYTF

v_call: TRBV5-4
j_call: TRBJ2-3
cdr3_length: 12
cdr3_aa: CASGRVPDTQYF

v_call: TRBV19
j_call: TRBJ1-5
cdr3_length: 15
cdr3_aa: CASSMEGAQYQPQHF

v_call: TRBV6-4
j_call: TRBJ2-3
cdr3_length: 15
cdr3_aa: CASSDSTGGADTQYF

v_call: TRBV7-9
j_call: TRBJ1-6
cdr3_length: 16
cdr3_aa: CASSTPRDTSHSPLHF

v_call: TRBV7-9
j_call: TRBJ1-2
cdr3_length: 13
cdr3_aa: CASSLGSGYGYTF

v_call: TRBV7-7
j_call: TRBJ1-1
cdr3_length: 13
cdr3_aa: CASSEQLNTEAFF

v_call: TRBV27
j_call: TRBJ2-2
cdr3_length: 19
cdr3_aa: CASSLGLAGGYPNTGELFF

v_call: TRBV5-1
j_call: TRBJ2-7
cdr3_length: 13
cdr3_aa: CASSLGQSYEQYF

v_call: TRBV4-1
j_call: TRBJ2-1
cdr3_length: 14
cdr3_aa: CASSPQGGHNEQFF

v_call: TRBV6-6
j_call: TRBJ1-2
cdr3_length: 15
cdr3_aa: CASTLLGPGGDGYTF

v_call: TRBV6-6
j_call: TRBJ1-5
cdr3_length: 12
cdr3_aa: CASSYKGQTQHF

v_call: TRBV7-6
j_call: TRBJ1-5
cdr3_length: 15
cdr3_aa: CASSLTVGVDQPQHF

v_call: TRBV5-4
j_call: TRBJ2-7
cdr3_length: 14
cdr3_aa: CASSSPDRDYEQYF

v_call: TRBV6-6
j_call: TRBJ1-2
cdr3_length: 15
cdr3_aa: CASSHPSQGNYGYTF

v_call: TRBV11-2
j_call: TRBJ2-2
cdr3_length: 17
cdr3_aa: CASSLEGQGFNTGELFF